The rows below give T cell receptor beta chains drawn from one sample of a study. One entry per CDR3 protein results from TCRdb running MiXCR on the 5' RACE reads. Of 35,000 to 50,000 distinct CDR3 sequences listed, under 25% are singletons. Specimen: Tregs sorted from blood. These TCRs come from a female donor with breast cancer. CDR3s include the opening cysteine and the closing phenylalanine or tryptophan. D genes are given only for firm matches. Not every row has a clone size; where given, it reads once, few, many or a size class.

V gene,clone size,J gene,CDR3 length,D gene,CDR3 protein,CDR3 DNA
TRBV6-6,many,TRBJ2-1,14,.,CASSHPGTHNEQFF,TGTGCCAGCAGTCACCCTGGGACACACAATGAGCAGTTCTTC
TRBV30,.,TRBJ2-5,10,.,CAWSSETQYF,TGTGCCTGGTCAAGCGAGACCCAGTACTTC
TRBV5-1,.,TRBJ2-3,16,.,CASSSYTGGSTDTQYF,TGCGCCAGCAGCTCCTACACTGGCGGAAGCACAGATACGCAGTATTTT
TRBV5-1,few,TRBJ2-7,15,.,CASSTEPGQAYEQYF,TGCGCCAGCAGCACCGAACCAGGGCAAGCCTACGAGCAGTACTTC
TRBV10-3,.,TRBJ2-7,15,.,CATRPDTGTNYEQYF,TGTGCCACTAGACCTGACACCGGGACAAACTACGAGCAGTACTTC
TRBV29-1,many,TRBJ1-5,13,.,CSVEQGPNQPQHF,TGCAGCGTTGAACAGGGACCCAATCAGCCCCAGCATTTT
TRBV15,.,TRBJ1-6,13,.,CATSRDPGSPLHF,TGTGCCACCAGCAGAGATCCAGGATCACCCCTCCACTTT
TRBV7-9,.,TRBJ2-1,15,TRBD2,CASSSFSGNLGEQFF,TGTGCCAGCAGCTCCTTCAGCGGGAACTTGGGTGAGCAGTTCTTC
TRBV6-2/TRBV6-3,many,TRBJ1-4,14,TRBD1,CASSSRTGHEKLFF,TGTGCCAGCAGTTCACGGACAGGGCATGAAAAACTGTTTTTT
TRBV6-6,few,TRBJ1-1,12,.,CASSNLTPEAFF,TGTGCCAGCAGTAACCTGACACCTGAAGCTTTCTTT
TRBV2,few,TRBJ2-7,13,.,CASSDAVSYEQYF,TGTGCCAGCAGTGATGCCGTTTCCTACGAGCAGTACTTC
TRBV30,few,TRBJ2-5,12,.,CAWSGTGKTQYF,TGTGCCTGGAGTGGAACGGGGAAGACCCAGTACTTC
TRBV6-5,many,TRBJ2-7,14,TRBD2,CASRALAGGFEQYF,TGTGCCAGCAGGGCATTAGCGGGAGGCTTCGAGCAGTACTTC
TRBV7-9,.,TRBJ2-7,15,TRBD2,CASSLTSGMSYEQYF,TGTGCCAGCAGCTTGACTAGCGGGATGTCCTACGAGCAGTACTTC
TRBV20-1,many,TRBJ1-1,14,TRBD1,CSAGTGRGNTEAFF,TGCAGTGCTGGGACAGGGCGGGGGAACACTGAAGCTTTCTTT
TRBV6-1,few,TRBJ2-5,15,.,CASSEGQSLPVAQYF,TGTGCCAGCAGTGAGGGGCAGAGTCTTCCGGTCGCCCAGTACTTC
TRBV15,many,TRBJ1-2,14,.,CATSRDVQVGGYTF,TGTGCCACCAGCAGAGACGTGCAGGTGGGCGGCTACACCTTC
TRBV6-5,many,TRBJ1-2,16,TRBD1,CASSYIRTGGAYGYTF,TGTGCCAGCAGTTACATCCGGACAGGGGGCGCCTATGGCTACACCTTC
TRBV27,few,TRBJ2-7,14,.,CASSLSGVNYEQYF,TGTGCCAGCAGTTTATCCGGGGTGAACTACGAGCAGTACTTC
TRBV5-1,many,TRBJ2-3,13,.,CASSLDSTDTQYF,TGCGCCAGCAGCTTAGATAGTACAGATACGCAGTATTTT
TRBV7-2,.,TRBJ1-2,16,TRBD1,CASSSLWDRGIGGCTF,TGTGCCAGCAGCTCCCTTTGGGACAGGGGCATAGGAGGCTGCACCTTC
TRBV7-2,.,TRBJ1-2,11,.,CASSLVYGYTF,TGTGCCAGCAGCTTAGTCTATGGCTACACCTTC
TRBV7-3,few,TRBJ2-3,14,TRBD2,CASSQAGAADTQYF,TGTGCCAGCAGCCAAGCGGGAGCGGCCGATACGCAGTATTTT